The T cell receptor beta chain under discussion was sequenced for a study of beta chain features in type 1 diabetes. A few counts support this clone. Its antigen is not identified. General study points: TCRB CDR3 length was moderately but significantly reduced in all four CD4+ subsets of Type 1 diabetes patients.

Reverse transcription of all isolated RNA meant that expressed TCRB transcripts were sequenced. This table comes from immunoSEQ multiplex PCR, and its TCRdb copy is limited to in-frame clones, with some not included. The table records roughly 340,000 clones, around 12% of them present only once. Germline CDR1 reads GTSNPN; CDR2 reads SVGIG (reference sequence). There are 15 residues in the CDR3. V was cut by 3 bases and J by 4 bases, with 18 bases left in between. The receptor was derived from a woman aged 18-29 years with type 1 diabetes. The J gene is TRBJ1-1, the V gene TRBV30, with a possible D match to TRBD1 (5 bases). The sample consisted of naive CD4+ T cells from blood. The CDR3 sequence is CAWRTKTVMGTEAFF. The CDR3 region has the DNA TGTGCCTGGAGGACCAAGACAGTAATGGGCACTGAAGCTTTCTTT.